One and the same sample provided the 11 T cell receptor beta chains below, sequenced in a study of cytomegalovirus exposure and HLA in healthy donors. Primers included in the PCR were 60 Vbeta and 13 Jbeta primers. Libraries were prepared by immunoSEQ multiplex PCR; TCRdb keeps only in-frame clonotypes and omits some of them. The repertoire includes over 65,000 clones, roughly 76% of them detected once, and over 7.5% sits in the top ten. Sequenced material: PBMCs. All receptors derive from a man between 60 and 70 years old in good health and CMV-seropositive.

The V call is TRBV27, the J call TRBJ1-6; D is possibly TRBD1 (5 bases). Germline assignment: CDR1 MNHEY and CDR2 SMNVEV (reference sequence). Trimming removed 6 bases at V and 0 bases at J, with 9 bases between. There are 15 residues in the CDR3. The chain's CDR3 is CASSRRDSYNSPLHF. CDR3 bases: TGTGCCAGCAGCCGCAGGGACTCCTATAATTCACCCCTCCACTTT.

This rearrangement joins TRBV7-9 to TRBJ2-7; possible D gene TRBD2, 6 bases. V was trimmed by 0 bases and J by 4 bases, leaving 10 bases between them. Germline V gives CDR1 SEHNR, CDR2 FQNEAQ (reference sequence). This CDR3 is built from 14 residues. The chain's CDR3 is CASSLATGSYEQYF. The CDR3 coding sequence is TGTGCCAGCAGCTTAGCAACCGGGAGTTACGAGCAGTACTTC.

The DNA of the CDR3 is TGTGCCAGCAGTCACGGGGGGGCCGGTGAGACCCAGTACTTC. This codes for CASSHGGAGETQYF. The chain carries TRBV6-6 and TRBJ2-5; the match to TRBD2 covers 8 bases. With V trimmed by 5 bases and J by 5 bases, 7 bases remained unmatched. There are 14 residues in the CDR3. Germline CDR1 MNHNY, CDR2 SVGAGI (reference sequence).

Here the CDR3 reads CASSPGGVLADTQYF. CDR3 DNA: TGCGCCAGCAGCCCCGGGGGGGTTCTAGCAGATACGCAGTATTTT. The J gene is TRBJ2-3, the V gene TRBV5-1; 8 positions match TRBD2. The trim removed 4 bases at V and 4 bases at J, leaving 8 bases unmatched. CDR1 SGHRS and CDR2 YFSETQ come from the germline V gene. The CDR3 loop spans 15 amino acids.

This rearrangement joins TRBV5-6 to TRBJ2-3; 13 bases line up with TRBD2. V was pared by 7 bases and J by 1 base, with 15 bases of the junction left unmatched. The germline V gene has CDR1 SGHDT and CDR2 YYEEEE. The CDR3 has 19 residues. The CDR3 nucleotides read TGTGCCAGCCGTCCCAGGACTAGCGGGAGACCCGGGGGCACAGATACGCAGTATTTT. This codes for CASRPRTSGRPGGTDTQYF. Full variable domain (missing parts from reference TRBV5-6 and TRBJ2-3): DAGVTQSPTHLIKTRGQQVTLRCSPKSGHDTVSWYQQALGQGPQFIFQYYEEEERQRGNFPDRFSGHQFPNYSSELNVNALLLGDSALYLCASRPRTSGRPGGTDTQYFGPGTRLTVL.

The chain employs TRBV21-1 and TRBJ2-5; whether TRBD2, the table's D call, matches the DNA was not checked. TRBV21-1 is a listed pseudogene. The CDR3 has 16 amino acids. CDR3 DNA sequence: TGTGCCAGGGGGATAAAAGAACAAGGAGGGATGGAGACCCAGTACTTC. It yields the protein CARGIKEQGGMETQYF.

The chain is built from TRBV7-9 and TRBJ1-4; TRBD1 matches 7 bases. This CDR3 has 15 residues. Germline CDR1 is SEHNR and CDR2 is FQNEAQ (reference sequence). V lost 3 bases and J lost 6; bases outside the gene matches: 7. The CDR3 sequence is CASSFGNRGHEKLFF. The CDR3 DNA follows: TGTGCCAGCAGCTTTGGGAACAGGGGACATGAAAAACTGTTTTTT. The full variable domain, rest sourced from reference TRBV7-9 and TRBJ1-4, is DTGVSQNPRHKITKRGQNVTFRCDPISEHNRLYWYRQTLGQGPEFLTYFQNEAQLEKSRLLSDRFSAERPKGSFSTLEIQRTEQGDSAMYLCASSFGNRGHEKLFFGSGTQLSVL.

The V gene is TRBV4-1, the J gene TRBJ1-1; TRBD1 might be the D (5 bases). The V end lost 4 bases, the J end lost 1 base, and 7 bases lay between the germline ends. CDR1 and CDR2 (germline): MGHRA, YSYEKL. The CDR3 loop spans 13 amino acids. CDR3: CASSLQANTEAFF. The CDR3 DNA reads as TGCGCCAGCAGCCTACAGGCGAACACTGAAGCTTTCTTT.

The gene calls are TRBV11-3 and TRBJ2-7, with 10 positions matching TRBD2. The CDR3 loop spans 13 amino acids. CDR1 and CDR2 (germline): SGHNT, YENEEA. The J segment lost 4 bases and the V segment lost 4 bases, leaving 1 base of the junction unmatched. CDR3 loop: CASSWTSGYEQYF. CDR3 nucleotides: TGTGCCAGCAGCTGGACTAGCGGATACGAGCAGTACTTC.

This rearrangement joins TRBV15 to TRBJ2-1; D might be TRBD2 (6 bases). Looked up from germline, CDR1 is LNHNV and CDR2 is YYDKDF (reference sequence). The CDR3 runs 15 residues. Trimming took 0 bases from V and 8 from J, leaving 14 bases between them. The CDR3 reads CATSRDRGGADEQFF. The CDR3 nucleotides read TGTGCCACCAGCAGAGATCGGGGCGGGGCCGATGAGCAGTTCTTC.

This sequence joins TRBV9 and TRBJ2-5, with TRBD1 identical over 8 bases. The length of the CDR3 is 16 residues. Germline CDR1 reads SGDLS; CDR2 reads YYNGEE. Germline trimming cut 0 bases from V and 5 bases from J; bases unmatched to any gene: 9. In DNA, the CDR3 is TGTGCCAGCAGCGTAGCAGGGGGCTTCGGTGGGGAGACCCAGTACTTC. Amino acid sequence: CASSVAGGFGGETQYF.